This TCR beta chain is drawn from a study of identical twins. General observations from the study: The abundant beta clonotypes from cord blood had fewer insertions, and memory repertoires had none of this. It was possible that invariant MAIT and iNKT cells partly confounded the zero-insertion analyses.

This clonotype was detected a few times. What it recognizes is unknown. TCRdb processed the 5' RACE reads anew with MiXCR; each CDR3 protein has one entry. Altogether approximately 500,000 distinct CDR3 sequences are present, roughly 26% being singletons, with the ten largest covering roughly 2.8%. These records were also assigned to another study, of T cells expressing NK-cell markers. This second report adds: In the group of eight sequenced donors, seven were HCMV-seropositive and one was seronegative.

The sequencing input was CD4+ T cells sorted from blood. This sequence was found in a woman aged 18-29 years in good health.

The CDR3 region is CASSYSVRTSEQYF. In DNA, the CDR3 is TGTGCCAGCAGTTACTCCGTTAGGACCTCCGAGCAGTACTTC. The rearrangement joins TRBV6-2 or TRBV6-3 to TRBJ2-7; D uncertain. The germline V gene has CDR1 MNHEY and CDR2 SVGEGT. The V and J ends lost 0 bases and 6 bases respectively, with 12 bases between them. The CDR3 sequence is 14 residues long.